This T cell receptor beta chain is from a study of cytomegalovirus exposure and HLA in healthy donors. Turning to the study itself: Previous work identified some 120 million unique TCR beta sequences from roughly 180 million T cells.

The donors, nominally healthy at sampling, likely had unrecorded immune exposures. This clone was counted a few times. This PCR relied on a set of 60 Vbeta primers and 13 Jbeta primers. Produced via immunoSEQ multiplex PCR; TCRdb's table is partial and in-frame only. The sample consists of tens of thousands of clones, 60% to 70% of them appearing once. This TCR was recovered from a man aged 45-60 years in good health and CMV-seropositive. The sequenced sample was PBMCs.

CDR3: CASSTTQWNTEAFF. The CDR3 bases are TGTGCCAGCAGCACCACACAGTGGAACACTGAAGCTTTCTTT. This chain connects TRBV7-2 to TRBJ1-1; no clear D. Trimming stripped 5 bases from V and 1 base from J, with 11 bases between. Germline values: CDR1 SGHTA, CDR2 FQGNSA. This CDR3 spans 14 amino acids. Full variable domain (rest looked up from reference TRBV7-2 and TRBJ1-1): GAGVSQSPSNKVTEKGKDVELRCDPISGHTALYWYRQSLGQGLEFLIYFQGNSAPDKSGLPSDRFSAERTGGSVSTLTIQRTQQEDSAVYLCASSTTQWNTEAFFGQGTRLTVV.